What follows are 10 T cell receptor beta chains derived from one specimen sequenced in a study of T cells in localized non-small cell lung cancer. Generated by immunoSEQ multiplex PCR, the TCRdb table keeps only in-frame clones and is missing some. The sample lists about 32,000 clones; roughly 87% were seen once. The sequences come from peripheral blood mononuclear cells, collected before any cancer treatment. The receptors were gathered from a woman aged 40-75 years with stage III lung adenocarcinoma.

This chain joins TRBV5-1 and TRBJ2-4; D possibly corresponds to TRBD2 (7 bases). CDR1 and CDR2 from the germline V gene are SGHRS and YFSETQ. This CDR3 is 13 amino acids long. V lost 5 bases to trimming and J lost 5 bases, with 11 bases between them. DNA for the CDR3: TGCGCCAGCAGGGGAGGGGGTGAAAACATTCAGTACTTC. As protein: CASRGGGENIQYF. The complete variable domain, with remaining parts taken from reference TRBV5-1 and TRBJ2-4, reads KAGVTQTPRYLIKTRGQQVTLSCSPISGHRSVSWYQQTPGQGLQFLFEYFSETQRNKGNFPGRFSGRQFSNSRSEMNVSTLELGDSALYLCASRGGGENIQYFGAGTRLSVL.

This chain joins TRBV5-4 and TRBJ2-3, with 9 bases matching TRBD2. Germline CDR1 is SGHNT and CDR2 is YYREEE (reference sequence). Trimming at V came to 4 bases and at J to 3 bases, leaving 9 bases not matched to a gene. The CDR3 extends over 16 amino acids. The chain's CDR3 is CASSPAGSGGTDTQYF. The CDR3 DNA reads TGTGCCAGCAGCCCGGCCGGTAGCGGGGGAACAGATACGCAGTATTTT.

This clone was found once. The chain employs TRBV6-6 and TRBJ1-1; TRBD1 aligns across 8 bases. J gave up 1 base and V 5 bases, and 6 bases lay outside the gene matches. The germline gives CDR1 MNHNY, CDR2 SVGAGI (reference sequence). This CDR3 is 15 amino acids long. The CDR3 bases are TGTGCCAGCAGTCACCGACAGGGGAGGAACACTGAAGCTTTCTTT. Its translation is CASSHRQGRNTEAFF.

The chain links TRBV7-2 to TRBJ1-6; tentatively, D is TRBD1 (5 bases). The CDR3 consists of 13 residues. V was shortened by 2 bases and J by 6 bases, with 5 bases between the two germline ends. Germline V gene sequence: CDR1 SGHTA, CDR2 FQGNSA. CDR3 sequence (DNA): TGTGCCAGCAGCTTACAGGGTAATTCACCCCTCCACTTT. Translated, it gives CASSLQGNSPLHF.

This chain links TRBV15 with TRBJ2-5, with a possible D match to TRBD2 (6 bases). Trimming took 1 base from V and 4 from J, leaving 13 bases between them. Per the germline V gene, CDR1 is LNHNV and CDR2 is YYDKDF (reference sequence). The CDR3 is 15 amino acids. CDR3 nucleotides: TGTGCCACCAGCAGAGCCCCACAGCGGGCAGAGACCCAGTACTTC. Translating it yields CATSRAPQRAETQYF.

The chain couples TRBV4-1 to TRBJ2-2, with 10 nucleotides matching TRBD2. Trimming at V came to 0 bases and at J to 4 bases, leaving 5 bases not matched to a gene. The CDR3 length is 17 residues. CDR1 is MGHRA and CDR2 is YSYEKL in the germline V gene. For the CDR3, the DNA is TGCGCCAGCAGCCAAGAGGTAGCGGGGGGATTCACCGGGGAGCTGTTTTTT. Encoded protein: CASSQEVAGGFTGELFF.

The CDR3 DNA follows: TGTGCCAGCAGCTTACACACTCGGGCGATTGGGTACTTC. It encodes CASSLHTRAIGYF. The rearrangement links TRBV7-2 to TRBJ2-7; D uncertain. CDR3 size: 13 residues. V lost 2 bases to trimming and J lost 12 bases, with 17 bases between them. The germline CDR1 and CDR2 sequences are SGHTA and FQGNSA.

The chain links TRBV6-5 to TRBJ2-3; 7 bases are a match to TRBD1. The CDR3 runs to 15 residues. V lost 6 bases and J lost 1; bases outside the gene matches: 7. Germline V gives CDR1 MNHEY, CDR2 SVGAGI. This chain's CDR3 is CASRETGAGTDTQYF. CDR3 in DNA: TGTGCCAGCAGGGAAACAGGGGCCGGCACAGATACGCAGTATTTT.

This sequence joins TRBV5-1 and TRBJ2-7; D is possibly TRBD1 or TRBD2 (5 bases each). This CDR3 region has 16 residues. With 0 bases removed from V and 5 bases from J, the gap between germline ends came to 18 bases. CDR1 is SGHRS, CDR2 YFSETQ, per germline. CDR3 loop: CASSLGGARRFDEQYF. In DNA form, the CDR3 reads TGCGCCAGCAGCTTGGGAGGGGCTAGGCGGTTCGACGAGCAGTACTTC.

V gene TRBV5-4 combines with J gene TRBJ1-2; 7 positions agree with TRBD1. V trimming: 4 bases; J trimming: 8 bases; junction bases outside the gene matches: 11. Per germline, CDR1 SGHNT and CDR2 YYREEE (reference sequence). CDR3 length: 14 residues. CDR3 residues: CASSPITGALGYTF. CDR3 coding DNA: TGTGCCAGCAGCCCCATTACAGGGGCATTAGGCTACACCTTC.